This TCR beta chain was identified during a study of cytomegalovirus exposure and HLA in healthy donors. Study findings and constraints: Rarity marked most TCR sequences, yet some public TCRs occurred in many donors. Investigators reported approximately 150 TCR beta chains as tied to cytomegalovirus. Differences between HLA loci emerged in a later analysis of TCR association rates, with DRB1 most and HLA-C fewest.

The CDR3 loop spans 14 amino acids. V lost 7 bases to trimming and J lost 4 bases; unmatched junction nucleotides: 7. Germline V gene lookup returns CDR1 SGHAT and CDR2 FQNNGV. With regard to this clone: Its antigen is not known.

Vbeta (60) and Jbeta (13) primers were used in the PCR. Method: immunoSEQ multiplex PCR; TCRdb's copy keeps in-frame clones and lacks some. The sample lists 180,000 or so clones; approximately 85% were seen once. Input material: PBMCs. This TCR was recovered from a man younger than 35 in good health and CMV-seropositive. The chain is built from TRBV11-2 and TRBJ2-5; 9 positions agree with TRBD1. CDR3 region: CASTKTGGGETQYF. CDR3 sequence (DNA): TGTGCCAGCACCAAGACAGGGGGGGGAGAGACCCAGTACTTC. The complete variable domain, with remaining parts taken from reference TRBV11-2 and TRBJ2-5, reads EAGVAQSPRYKIIEKRQSVAFWCNPISGHATLYWYQQILGQGPKLLIQFQNNGVVDDSQLPKDRFSAERLKGVDSTLKIQPAKLEDSAVYLCASTKTGGGETQYFGPGTRLLVL.